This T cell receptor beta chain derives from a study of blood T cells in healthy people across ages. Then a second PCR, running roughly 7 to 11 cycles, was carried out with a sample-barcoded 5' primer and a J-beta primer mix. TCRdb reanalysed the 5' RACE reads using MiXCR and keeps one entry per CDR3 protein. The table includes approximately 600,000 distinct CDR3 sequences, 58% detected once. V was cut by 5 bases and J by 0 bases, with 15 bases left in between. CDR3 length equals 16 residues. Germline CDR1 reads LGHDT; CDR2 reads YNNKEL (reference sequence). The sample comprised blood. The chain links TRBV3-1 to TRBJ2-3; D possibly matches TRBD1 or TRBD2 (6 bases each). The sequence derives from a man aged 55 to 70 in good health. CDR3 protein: CASSYLGGRSTDTQYF. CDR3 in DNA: TGTGCCAGCAGCTATCTAGGGGGGCGCAGCACAGATACGCAGTATTTT.